Each of the 27 T cell receptor beta chains below was sequenced from the same sample in a study of T cells after yellow fever vaccination. TCRdb passed the 5' RACE reads through MiXCR, listing each CDR3 protein once. The table shows 550,000 to 750,000 distinct CDR3 sequences, with about 13% occurring only once. This material consisted of PBMCs, taken on the day of the yellow fever booster vaccination. Every receptor here comes from a man younger than 40 who received the YFV17D yellow fever vaccine.

The gene calls are TRBV20-1 and TRBJ2-3; unclear D gene. The CDR3 has 15 residues. Germline V gene lookup returns CDR1 DFQATT and CDR2 SNEGSKA (reference sequence). V was clipped by 1 base and J by 6 bases, with 17 bases between them. DNA for the CDR3: TGCAGTGCTAGAGGGGAAATCGGGCACGCGGATACGCAGTATTTT. It translates to CSARGEIGHADTQYF.

This clonotype was found a few times. The chain recombines TRBV5-1 with TRBJ2-7, with TRBD2 matching over 12 bases. The CDR3 contains 18 residues. Losses at the gene ends were 4 bases for V and 0 bases for J; bases not matched to a gene: 11. From germline, CDR1 is SGHRS and CDR2 YFSETQ. The CDR3 DNA sequence: TGCGCCAGCAGCGCGAACAAGATGACTAGCGGGAGCTCCTACGAGCAGTACTTC. As protein: CASSANKMTSGSSYEQYF.

This clonotype was seen at least ten times. The chain recombines TRBV5-1 with TRBJ1-1; D gene ambiguous. The CDR3 covers 15 residues. The V end lost 0 bases, the J end lost 0 bases, and 9 bases lay between the germline ends. CDR1 is SGHRS and CDR2 is YFSETQ in the germline V gene. The CDR3 region is CASSLDGRMNTEAFF. As DNA, the CDR3 is TGCGCCAGCAGCTTGGATGGCAGGATGAACACTGAAGCTTTCTTT.

The J gene is TRBJ2-5, the V gene TRBV6-1; 13 bases map to TRBD2. V lost 7 bases and J lost 4; bases outside the gene matches: 3. Germline V gene sequence: CDR1 MNHNS, CDR2 SASEGT. This CDR3 is built from 14 residues. For the CDR3, the DNA is TGTGCCAGCACCCGACTAGCGGGAGGAGAGACCCAGTACTTC. It yields the protein CASTRLAGGETQYF.

The chain uses TRBV6-5 and TRBJ1-3; D might be TRBD1 (5 bases). With 5 bases removed from V and 0 bases from J, the gap between germline ends came to 11 bases. CDR1 is MNHEY and CDR2 is SVGAGI in the germline V gene. There are 15 residues in the CDR3. The CDR3 reads CASSNRQSSGNTIYF. CDR3 coding DNA: TGTGCCAGCAGTAACCGACAGAGCTCTGGAAACACCATATATTTT.

The rearrangement uses TRBV20-1 and TRBJ2-1; unclear D gene. V lost 5 bases and J 4 bases, leaving 15 bases between the germline ends. Germline V gene sequence: CDR1 DFQATT, CDR2 SNEGSKA (reference sequence). The CDR3 totals 14 residues. Here the CDR3 DNA reads TGCAGTGCTGCGACTGAAAAGCCATACAATGAGCAGTTCTTC. The encoded protein is CSAATEKPYNEQFF.

V is TRBV6-5 and J is TRBJ2-1; tentatively, D is TRBD1 or TRBD2 (5 bases each). There are 16 residues in the CDR3. Germline CDR1 is MNHEY and CDR2 is SVGAGI. V shed 0 bases and J shed 1 base, with 10 bases lying between them. CDR3 DNA: TGTGCCAGCAGTTACTCGAGGGGCTTTTCCTACAATGAGCAGTTCTTC. Protein: CASSYSRGFSYNEQFF.

The chain is built from TRBV27 and TRBJ1-1; 8 positions match TRBD1. Germline lookup yields CDR1 MNHEY and CDR2 SMNVEV (reference sequence). The CDR3 is 18 residues long. The junction had 20 bases not matched to a gene; V was cut back by 6 bases and J by 5 bases. CDR3 nucleotide sequence: TGTGCCAGCAGCCCCACGGCGGTGCCAGGGGGCCTCAGGACTGAAGCTTTCTTT. This translates into CASSPTAVPGGLRTEAFF.

The chain combines TRBV7-9 with TRBJ2-3, with D tentatively TRBD2 (6 bases). Germline CDR1 SEHNR, CDR2 FQNEAQ (reference sequence). The CDR3 is 15 amino acids. V gave up 5 bases and J gave up 3 bases, with 15 bases separating them. In nucleotides, the CDR3 is TGTGCCAGCAGCCCAGGGAGGTTAGGGACAGATACGCAGTATTTT. As protein: CASSPGRLGTDTQYF.

This clonotype was seen a few times. This CDR3 reads CASSAAFLSSGANVLTF. CDR3 in DNA: TGTGCCAGCTCTGCCGCGTTCCTGAGTTCTGGGGCCAACGTCCTGACTTTC. This chain joins TRBV3-1 and TRBJ2-6; D remains unclear. This CDR3 contains 17 residues. The V end lost 8 bases, the J end lost 1 base, and 18 bases lay between the germline ends. CDR1 and CDR2 (germline): LGHDT, YNNKEL (reference sequence).

A few counts support this clonotype. The genes are TRBV6-5 and TRBJ1-4; no reliable D call. The CDR3 extends over 16 amino acids. V was shortened by 0 bases and J by 0 bases, with 8 bases between the two germline ends. Germline CDR1 MNHEY, CDR2 SVGAGI. Here the CDR3 DNA reads TGTGCCAGCAGTTACTCGGCAGACTCAACTAATGAAAAACTGTTTTTT. Its translation: CASSYSADSTNEKLFF.

This clonotype was seen repeatedly, ten times or more. The chain joins TRBV7-2 to TRBJ2-1; 8 nucleotides agree with TRBD2. Germline-derived CDR1 and CDR2 are SGHTA and FQGNSA. Trimming removed 5 bases from V and 9 bases from J; junction bases left unmatched: 9. The CDR3 is made up of 14 amino acids. Here the CDR3 reads CASSPSTSAAEQFF. The CDR3 DNA is TGTGCCAGCAGCCCCTCGACTAGCGCGGCTGAGCAGTTCTTC.

The table lists this clonotype with a few counts. The chain employs TRBV6-2 or TRBV6-3 and TRBJ2-7, with D possibly matching TRBD2 (5 bases). CDR3 length equals 14 residues. V lost 7 bases, J lost 1 base, and 14 bases lay in between. CDR1 and CDR2 from the germline V gene are MNHEY and SVGEGT. The CDR3 DNA is TGTGCCAGCATAAAGGACTCCCAATCCTACGAGCAGTACTTC. Residues: CASIKDSQSYEQYF.

The V and J genes are TRBV12-3 or TRBV12-4 and TRBJ2-3; 12 bases align to TRBD1. V dropped 11 bases and J dropped 2; count of bases not matched to a gene: 17. CDR3 length: 18 residues. CDR3 sequence: CAFSGTGGSRRSTDTQYF. The CDR3 DNA reads as TGTGCCTTCTCGGGGACAGGGGGCTCCCGGCGTTCCACAGATACGCAGTATTTT.

V and J are TRBV2 and TRBJ2-7; the match to TRBD2 covers 8 bases. The V segment lost 4 bases and the J segment 4 bases; nucleotides outside the gene matches: 12. Germline CDR1 and CDR2: SNHLY and FYNNEI. The length of the CDR3 is 16 residues. The CDR3 spells CASSAFGAGARYEQYF. DNA of the CDR3: TGTGCCAGCAGTGCGTTCGGAGCGGGAGCCCGGTACGAGCAGTACTTC.

V usage is TRBV6-5 and J usage is TRBJ2-1, with 7 bases aligning to TRBD2. Germline V gives CDR1 MNHEY, CDR2 SVGAGI. Trimming cost V 3 bases and J 7 bases; bases outside gene matches: 6. The CDR3 covers 14 residues. In DNA, the CDR3 is TGTGCCAGCAGTTATGCGGGAGAGGAAAATGAGCAGTTCTTC. Its translation: CASSYAGEENEQFF.

This sequence joins TRBV3-1 and TRBJ2-1, with TRBD2 matching 13 bases. Germline lookup yields CDR1 LGHDT and CDR2 YNNKEL (reference sequence). This CDR3 is built from 17 residues. J gave up 9 bases and V 1 base, and 9 bases lay outside the gene matches. CDR3 bases: TGTGCCAGCAGCCAAGCGGACAGGACTAGCGGGAGATCTGAGCAGTTCTTC. Translation gives CASSQADRTSGRSEQFF.

Here the CDR3 reads CASSQVGGSVTNEKLFF. In DNA, the CDR3 is TGTGCCAGCAGCCAAGTTGGAGGGTCTGTGACTAATGAAAAACTGTTTTTT. The chain joins TRBV3-1 to TRBJ1-4, with D uncertain. The V gene's germline CDR1 is LGHDT and CDR2 YNNKEL (reference sequence). The V and J ends lost 1 base and 2 bases respectively, with 14 bases between them. The CDR3 is 17 amino acids.

CDR3 sequence reads: CASSYTVSDSEAFF. CDR3 nucleotide sequence: TGTGCCAGCAGCTATACAGTTTCGGACAGTGAAGCTTTCTTT. The genes are TRBV7-2 and TRBJ1-1, with D maybe TRBD1 (6 bases). The CDR3 is made up of 14 amino acids. Germline-derived CDR1 and CDR2 are SGHTA and FQGNSA. V was trimmed by 4 bases and J by 7 bases, leaving 16 bases between them.

This clonotype was counted between two and nine times. The chain joins TRBV29-1 to TRBJ2-1; the D is unclear. Germline V gene lookup returns CDR1 SQVTM and CDR2 ANQGSEA. V lost 7 bases, J lost 7 bases, and 17 bases lay in between. The CDR3 has 13 residues. The CDR3 sequence is CSAPISPKNEQFF. Here the CDR3 DNA reads TGCAGCGCCCCGATATCCCCGAAAAATGAGCAGTTCTTC.

This clonotype was seen a few times. The V gene is TRBV19, the J gene TRBJ2-2, with unresolved D. Germline CDR1 LNHDA, CDR2 SQIVND (reference sequence). V was shortened by 5 bases and J by 6 bases, with 7 bases between the two germline ends. CDR3 length: 12 residues. DNA of the CDR3: TGTGCCAGTAGTCGCGTCTCCGGGGAGCTGTTTTTT. This encodes CASSRVSGELFF.

This clonotype came up a few times. The CDR3 spells CASSLEDGTDINTGELFF. In DNA form, the CDR3 reads TGCGCCAGCAGCTTGGAAGACGGGACAGATATAAACACCGGGGAGCTGTTTTTT. This chain joins TRBV5-1 and TRBJ2-2, with 7 bases fitting TRBD1. The V and J ends lost 0 bases and 2 bases, in that order; junction bases with no gene match: 10. This CDR3 contains 18 residues. Germline lookup yields CDR1 SGHRS and CDR2 YFSETQ.

This chain links TRBV7-2 with TRBJ2-1; D is undetermined. The CDR3 spans 13 residues. Germline-derived CDR1 and CDR2 are SGHTA and FQGNSA. Deletions cut 5 bases from V and 4 bases from J, with 9 bases between. The DNA for the CDR3 is TGTGCCAGCAGCGGGGAACAGTACAATGAGCAGTTCTTC. Protein: CASSGEQYNEQFF. The full variable domain, in which reference TRBV7-2 and TRBJ2-1 provide the parts outside the CDR3, is GAGVSQSPSNKVTEKGKDVELRCDPISGHTALYWYRQSLGQGLEFLIYFQGNSAPDKSGLPSDRFSAERTGGSVSTLTIQRTQQEDSAVYLCASSGEQYNEQFFGPGTRLTVL.

The V call is TRBV7-9, the J call TRBJ2-1, with 15 nucleotides matching TRBD2. CDR1 SEHNR and CDR2 FQNEAQ come from the germline V gene (reference sequence). The CDR3 extends over 17 amino acids. Losses at the gene ends were 5 bases for V and 6 bases for J; bases not matched to a gene: 8. The CDR3 sequence: CASSQGTSGRNTNEQFF. The DNA for the CDR3 is TGTGCCAGCAGCCAGGGGACTAGCGGGAGGAATACCAATGAGCAGTTCTTC.

This clonotype showed up just a few times. The chain joins TRBV7-2 to TRBJ1-1; unclear D gene. The CDR3 has 13 amino acids. The germline gives CDR1 SGHTA, CDR2 FQGNSA. The V gene lost 5 bases and the J gene lost 5 bases, with 12 bases spanning the gap. CDR3 in DNA: TGTGCCAGCAGCCCGGACGGCTGGACTGAAGCTTTCTTT. It translates to CASSPDGWTEAFF.

The genes are TRBV20-1 and TRBJ2-3, with D possibly matching TRBD2 (5 bases). Germline V gene data show CDR1 as DFQATT and CDR2 as SNEGSKA (reference sequence). The CDR3 is made up of 15 amino acids. Trimming took off 4 bases at V and 2 bases at J, with 16 bases between the two ends. CDR3 sequence reads: CSAMVPAGNTDTQYF. The CDR3 region has the DNA TGCAGTGCTATGGTCCCGGCGGGTAACACAGATACGCAGTATTTT.

This clonotype was seen only a few times. The chain combines TRBV12-3 or TRBV12-4 with TRBJ2-1, with 7 bases fitting TRBD2. The CDR3 extends over 13 amino acids. The ends lost 3 bases at V and 7 bases at J; junction bases unmatched: 3. The chain's CDR3 is CASSFAGVNEQFF. As DNA, the CDR3 is TGTGCCAGCAGTTTTGCGGGAGTAAATGAGCAGTTCTTC.